This T cell receptor (beta chain) was retrieved from a study of T cells in Graves' hyperthyroidism and ophthalmopathy. Study results and caveats: Most thyroid clonotypes expanded above 0.001 were also detected in blood.

The germline gives CDR1 SNHLY, CDR2 FYNNEI. The length of the CDR3 is 14 residues. The trim removed 2 bases at V and 8 bases at J, leaving 5 bases unmatched. Patients with uncontrolled infections, other autoimmune diseases, pregnancy or lactation were excluded. This clonotype was seen ten or more times. The antigen remains unidentified. Amplified TCR beta CDR3 regions derived from RNA transcripts. RT-PCR in the first round (using the HTBI primer set) targeted the TCR CDR3. TCRdb independently ran MiXCR on the multiplex PCR reads; one entry per CDR3 protein. Of more than 350,000 distinct CDR3 sequences listed, 13% to 15% are singletons.

This receptor was obtained from a woman aged 55 to 70 with Graves' ophthalmopathy. The chain couples TRBV2 to TRBJ2-5, with 10 positions matching TRBD1. The sequenced sample was blood. The CDR3 DNA reads as TGTGCCAGCAGTGAAAGGGGACAGGGGCCAACCCAGTACTTC. Its protein is CASSERGQGPTQYF.